The clone carrying this T cell receptor (beta chain) was counted a few times. Its antigen is not known. This CDR3 has 15 residues. The V end was cut by 0 bases, the J end by 0 bases, with 7 bases between. In germline, CDR1 is SGDLS, CDR2 YYNGEE. This entry belongs to a study of CD4 T cells in relation to SARS-CoV-2 and coronaviruses. The overall study: TCR beta CDR3s were sequenced after approximately nine-day antigen culture of PBMCs. The negative reference was HIV-1 Nef peptide pool or peptide-free culture.

Unexposed donor CD4+ T cells date from about 2011-2018, before the COVID-19 pandemic. The cells were cultured for less than twelve days before CD4+ T cells were isolated. Profiled with immunoSEQ multiplex PCR; TCRdb holds only in-frame clones, not every one. Of 25,000 to 30,000 clones in the sample, 70% to 80% are singletons; the top ten hold around a quarter. The receptor comes from a human donor in good health. Input material: CD4+ T cells from PBMCs, cultured in vitro. The V call is TRBV9, the J call TRBJ2-1; weak D call: TRBD1 (5 bases). As DNA, the CDR3 is TGTGCCAGCAGCGTAGAGACAGCCTCCTACAATGAGCAGTTCTTC. The encoded protein is CASSVETASYNEQFF.